This TCR beta chain was recorded in a study of HIV-infected children after antiretroviral therapy interruption. Turning to the study itself: Interruption group median age about 9.9 years; continuous group around 8 years. General observations from the study: Three patients showed more shared-triplet CDR3 clusters following treatment interruption.

Treatment in this sample: PENTA 11 planned treatment interruption arm or continuous ART arm. At least 24 weeks of at least three-drug ART, in children 2 to 15 years. From thawed PBMCs, memory CD8+ CD45RO+ CD45RA- T cells were sorted. A 3' RACE protocol on RNA, with unique molecular identifiers, produced the TCR library. TCRdb itself ran the 3' RACE reads through MiXCR, one entry per CDR3 protein. The sample includes fewer than 5,000 distinct CDR3 sequences, 4.5% to 5.5% of them seen just once. This clonotype was observed at least ten times. The target antigen is unknown. The TCR was taken from a pool of human donors with HIV. The material was CD45RO+ CD8+ T cells from PBMCs, pooled from several time points, obtained from a donor given antiretroviral therapy, either interrupted or continuous. Indicated subset: memory CD8+ CD45RO+ CD45RA- T cells.

CDR3 nucleotide sequence: TGTGCCAGCAGCTTAGCTGCGACCGGGGAGCTGTTTTTT. The encoded protein is CASSLAATGELFF. The chain employs TRBV7-3 and TRBJ2-2; no clear D gene. The CDR3 has 13 amino acids. V lost 2 bases and J 5 bases, leaving 6 bases between the germline ends. The germline V gene encodes CDR1 SGHTA and CDR2 FQGTGA. Full variable domain (outside the CDR3, taken from reference TRBV7-3 and TRBJ2-2): GAGVSQTPSNKVTEKGKYVELRCDPISGHTALYWYRQSLGQGPEFLIYFQGTGAADDSGLPNDRFFAVRPEGSVSTLKIQRTERGDSAVYLCASSLAATGELFFGEGSRLTVL.